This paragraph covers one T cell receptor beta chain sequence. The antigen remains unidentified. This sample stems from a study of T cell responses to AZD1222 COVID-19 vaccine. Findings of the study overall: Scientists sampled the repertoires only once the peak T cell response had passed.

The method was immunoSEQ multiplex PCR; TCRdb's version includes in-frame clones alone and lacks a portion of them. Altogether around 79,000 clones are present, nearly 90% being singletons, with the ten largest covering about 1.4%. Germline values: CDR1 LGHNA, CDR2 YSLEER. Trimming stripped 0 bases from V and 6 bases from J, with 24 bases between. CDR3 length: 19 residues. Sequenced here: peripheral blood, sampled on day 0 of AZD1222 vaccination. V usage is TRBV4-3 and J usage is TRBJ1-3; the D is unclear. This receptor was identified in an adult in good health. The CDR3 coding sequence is TGCGCCAGCAGCCAAGATTTCCTGCCAGGACTGAGACCCATAAACACCATATATTTT. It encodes CASSQDFLPGLRPINTIYF.